This T cell receptor beta chain was retrieved from a study of T cells after yellow fever vaccination (dated by TCRdb to 2018 to 2020). Background for the entire study: The SMART-Seq v4 Ultra Low Input RNA kit was used to prepare libraries from fractions with low cell numbers. Bulk TCR alpha and beta repertoires were sequenced longitudinally to track T-cell clones before and after primary and booster YFV17D yellow fever vaccination. The cohort comprised two healthy male donors, one aged 18 to 29 and one aged 30 to 40 years. Blood was collected at multiple timepoints before and after primary and secondary immunization, and bulk PBMC replicates and cell subsets were isolated. General study outcomes and caveats: Because only a couple of donors were included in the study, the extent to which the findings can be generalized is limited. Because abundant contaminating clonotypes from the bulk population could be contained in FACS-sorted repertoires, computational filtering was required. Compared with the primary T-cell response, the secondary T-cell response was faster but weaker, reaching its peak on day 5 rather than on day 15. After the booster, most of the clones that had expanded following primary vaccination were detected again (roughly 97% of CD4 and around 87% of CD8), which suggests that memory was broadly maintained. A small share of clonotypes occurred in both CD4 and CD8 compartments, likely arising from convergent recombination.

Looking up the germline V gene yields CDR1 MNHEY and CDR2 SVGEGT. Including cysteine and phenylalanine, the CDR3 has 15 amino acids. Just the 45-base CDR3 DNA is kept, in frame starting at base 1. The V end loses 6 bases and the J end loses 1 base, and a stretch of 13 bases separates them. The sequencing machine was an Illumina NovaSeq 6000. TCR cDNA was made using 5'RACE template switching, a step that added a universal primer site and unique molecular identifiers. Priming for cDNA synthesis came from both the TCR alpha and TCR beta constant segments. Two PCR steps were used to amplify libraries, with sample barcodes and sequencing adapters being added in the second step. Sequencing of libraries was performed on Illumina HiSeq 2500 (2x100 bp) or NovaSeq (2x150 bp). Processing in the source paper ran as follows. MIGEC handled demultiplexing of reads and collapsing into UMI consensus sequences, while MiXCR performed V(D)J alignment. Clonotypes responding to the vaccine were identified with edgeR on replicate PBMC samples, with the criteria of FDR below 0.01 and a log2 fold change above 5 up to day 15. Each bulk clonotype received a CD4 or CD8 identity based on whether the sequenced CD4 or CD8 repertoire contained that clonotype at higher abundance. TCRdb reprocessing: public reads trimmed at Q25 with fastp, clones called with MiXCR, in-frame beta chains kept. Rows matching on CDR3 protein sequence are summarized as one entry with the most common DNA and genes. TCRdb, not the original authors, processed these V and J calls. The sample table records 400,000 or so distinct CDR3 sequences; 15% to 20% of these occur just once. Clones ranked in the top ten supply roughly a sixth of the sample.

This clonotype was counted between two and nine times. The antigen it recognizes is unknown. The sample holds no much larger clone one base away, and base qualities are not on file. Per the publication, the treatment or condition label means: live attenuated yellow fever vaccine strain. At each blood-draw timepoint, two biological replicates of bulk PBMCs were collected. A standard Ficoll-Paque protocol was used to isolate PBMCs from peripheral blood. RNA was extracted with TriZol from bulk PBMCs, CD4 and CD8 fractions, and dextramer-positive and dextramer-negative fractions. The chain uses TRBV6-2 or TRBV6-3 and TRBJ1-5, with an unclear D gene assignment. The clonotype was recovered from a man aged 18-30 years who received the YFV17D yellow fever vaccine. The source was PBMCs, collected before the yellow fever booster vaccination. The CDR3: CASSQTGLSNQPQHF. The DNA sequence is given as TGTGCCAGCAGCCAAACCGGACTGAGCAATCAGCCCCAGCATTTT.